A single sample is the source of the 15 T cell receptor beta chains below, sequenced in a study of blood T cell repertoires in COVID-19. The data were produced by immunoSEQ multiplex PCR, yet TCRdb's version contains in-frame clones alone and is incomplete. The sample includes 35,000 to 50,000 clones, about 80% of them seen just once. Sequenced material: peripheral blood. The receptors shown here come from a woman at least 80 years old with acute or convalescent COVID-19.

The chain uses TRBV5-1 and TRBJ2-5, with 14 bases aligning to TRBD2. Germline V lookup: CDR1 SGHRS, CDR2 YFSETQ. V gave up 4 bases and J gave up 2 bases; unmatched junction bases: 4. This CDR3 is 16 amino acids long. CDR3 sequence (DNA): TGCGCCAGCAGCGGCGGACTAGCGGGGGGTCAAGAGACCCAGTACTTC. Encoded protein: CASSGGLAGGQETQYF.

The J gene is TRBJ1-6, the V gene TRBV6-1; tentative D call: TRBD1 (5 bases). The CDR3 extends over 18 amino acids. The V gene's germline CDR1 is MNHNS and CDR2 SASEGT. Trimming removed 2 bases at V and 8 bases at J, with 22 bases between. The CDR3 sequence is CASSEIRTLGALDSPLHF. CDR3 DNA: TGTGCCAGCAGTGAAATCAGGACACTGGGCGCTTTAGATTCACCCCTCCACTTT.

The DNA of the CDR3 is TGTGCCACCAGCATGGGGGCGGCGGTGGGAAAGACCCAGTACTTC. Amino acid sequence: CATSMGAAVGKTQYF. V and J are TRBV15 and TRBJ2-5; the D gene is possibly TRBD1 (6 bases). The germline CDR1 and CDR2 sequences are LNHNV and YYDKDF (reference sequence). The V end lost 4 bases, the J end lost 6 bases, and 18 bases lay between the germline ends. The CDR3 totals 15 residues. The full variable domain, with the rest looked up from reference TRBV15 and TRBJ2-5, is DAMVIQNPRYQVTQFGKPVTLSCSQTLNHNVMYWYQQKSSQAPKLLFHYYDKDFNNEADTPDNFQSRRPNTSFCFLDIRSPGLGDTAMYLCATSMGAAVGKTQYFGPGTRLLVL.

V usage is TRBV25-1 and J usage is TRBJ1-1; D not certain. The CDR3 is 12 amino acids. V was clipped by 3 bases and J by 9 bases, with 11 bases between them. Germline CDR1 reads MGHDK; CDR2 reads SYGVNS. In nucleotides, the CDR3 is TGTGCCAGCAGTGATAGCGGTGGGAAAGCTTTCTTT. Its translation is CASSDSGGKAFF.

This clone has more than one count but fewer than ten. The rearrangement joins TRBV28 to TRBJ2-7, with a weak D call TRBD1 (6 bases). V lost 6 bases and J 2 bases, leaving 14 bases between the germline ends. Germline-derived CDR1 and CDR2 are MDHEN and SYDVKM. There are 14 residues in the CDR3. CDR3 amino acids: CASRGAGATYEQYF. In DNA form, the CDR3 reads TGTGCCAGCAGAGGGGCAGGGGCCACCTACGAGCAGTACTTC.

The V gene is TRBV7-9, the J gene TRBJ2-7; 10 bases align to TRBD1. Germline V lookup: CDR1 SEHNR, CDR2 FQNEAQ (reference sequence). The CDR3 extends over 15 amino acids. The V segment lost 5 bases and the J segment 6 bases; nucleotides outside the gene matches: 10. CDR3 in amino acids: CASSPTRGTGAEQYF. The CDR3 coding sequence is TGTGCCAGCAGCCCAACCCGGGGGACAGGGGCCGAGCAGTACTTC.

The CDR3 sequence is CASSLGGTGGGRETQYF. As DNA, the CDR3 is TGCGCCAGCAGCTTGGGCGGTACAGGAGGAGGGCGGGAGACCCAGTACTTC. This chain connects TRBV5-1 to TRBJ2-5; weak D call: TRBD2 (6 bases). Trimming cost V 0 bases and J 5 bases, with 20 bases left between them. In germline, CDR1 is SGHRS, CDR2 YFSETQ. The CDR3 runs to 17 residues.

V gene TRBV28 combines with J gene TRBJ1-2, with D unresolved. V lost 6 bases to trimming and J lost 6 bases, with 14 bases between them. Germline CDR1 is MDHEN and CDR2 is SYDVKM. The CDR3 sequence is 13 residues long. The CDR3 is CASRRAGSHGYTF. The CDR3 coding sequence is TGTGCCAGCAGACGCGCCGGGTCCCATGGCTACACCTTC.

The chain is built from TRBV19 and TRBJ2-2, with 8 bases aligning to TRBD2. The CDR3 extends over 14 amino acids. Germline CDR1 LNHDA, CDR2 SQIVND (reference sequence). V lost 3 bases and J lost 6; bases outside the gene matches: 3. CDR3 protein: CASSIGRAAGELFF. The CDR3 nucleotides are TGTGCCAGTAGTATCGGGAGGGCGGCCGGGGAGCTGTTTTTT.

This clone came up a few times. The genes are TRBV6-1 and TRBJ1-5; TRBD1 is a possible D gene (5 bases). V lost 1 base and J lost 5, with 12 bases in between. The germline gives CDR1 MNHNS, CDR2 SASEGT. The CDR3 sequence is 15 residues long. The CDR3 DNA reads TGTGCCAGCAGTGAAGTGGGGGGGTCCGATCAGCCCCAGCATTTT. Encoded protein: CASSEVGGSDQPQHF.

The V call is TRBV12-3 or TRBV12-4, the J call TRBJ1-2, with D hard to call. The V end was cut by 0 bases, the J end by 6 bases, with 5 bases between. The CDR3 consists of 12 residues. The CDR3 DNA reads TGTGCCAGCAGTTTAGCCGAGCATGGCTACACCTTC. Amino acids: CASSLAEHGYTF.

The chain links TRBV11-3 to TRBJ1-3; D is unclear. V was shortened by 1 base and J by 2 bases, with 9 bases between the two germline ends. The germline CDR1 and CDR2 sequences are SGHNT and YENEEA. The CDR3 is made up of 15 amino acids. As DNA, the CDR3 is TGTGCCAGCAGCTTAGGAGGAAATACTGGAAACACCATATATTTT. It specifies CASSLGGNTGNTIYF.

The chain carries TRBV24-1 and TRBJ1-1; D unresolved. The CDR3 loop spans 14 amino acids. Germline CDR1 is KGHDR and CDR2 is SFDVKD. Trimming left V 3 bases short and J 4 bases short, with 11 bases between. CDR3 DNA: TGTGCCACCAGTGATGGGAGTGAACGCACTGAAGCTTTCTTT. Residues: CATSDGSERTEAFF.

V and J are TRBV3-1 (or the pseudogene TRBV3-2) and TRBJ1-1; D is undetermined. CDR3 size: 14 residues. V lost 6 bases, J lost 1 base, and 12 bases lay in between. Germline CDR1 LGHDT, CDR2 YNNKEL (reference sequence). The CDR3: CASSPVGENTEAFF. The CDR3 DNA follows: TGTGCCAGCAGTCCAGTTGGAGAGAACACTGAAGCTTTCTTT.

CDR3 nucleotides: TGTGCCAGCAGCCAAGGACCGGGAAAAGTGTCAGATACGCAGTATTTT. It is translated as CASSQGPGKVSDTQYF. The chain couples TRBV3-1 (or the pseudogene TRBV3-2) to TRBJ2-3; D is possibly TRBD2 (5 bases). The V end lost 1 base, the J end lost 4 bases, and 15 bases lay between the germline ends. The CDR3 sequence is 16 residues long. The germline CDR1 and CDR2 sequences are LGHDT and YNNKEL (reference sequence).